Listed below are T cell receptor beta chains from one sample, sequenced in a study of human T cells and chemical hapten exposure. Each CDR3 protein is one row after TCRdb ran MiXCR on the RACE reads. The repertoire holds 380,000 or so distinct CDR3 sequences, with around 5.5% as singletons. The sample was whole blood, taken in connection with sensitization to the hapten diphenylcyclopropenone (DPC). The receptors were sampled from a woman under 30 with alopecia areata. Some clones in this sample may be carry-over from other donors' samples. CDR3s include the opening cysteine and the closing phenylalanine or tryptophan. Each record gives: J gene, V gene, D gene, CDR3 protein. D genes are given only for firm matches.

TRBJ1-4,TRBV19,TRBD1,CASSLTGTGEKLFF
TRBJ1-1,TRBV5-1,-,CASKGDLGNTEAFF
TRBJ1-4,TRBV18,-,CASSPPGLLEEKLFF
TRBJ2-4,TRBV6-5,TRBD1,CASSYGPGQDKNIQYF
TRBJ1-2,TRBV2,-,CASSEDPRTGGVNYGYTF
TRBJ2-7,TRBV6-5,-,CASTPPGQYEQYF
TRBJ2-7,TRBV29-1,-,CSVGSGIRPHEQYF
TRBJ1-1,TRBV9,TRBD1,CASSVGRGLMNTEAFF
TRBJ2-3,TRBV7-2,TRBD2,CASSFGGGDADTQYF
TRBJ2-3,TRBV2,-,CASSELGILGDTQYF
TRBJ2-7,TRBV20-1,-,CSAREGFYEQYF
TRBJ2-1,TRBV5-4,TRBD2,CASSFLSGASEQFF
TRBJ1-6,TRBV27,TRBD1,CAINAGTGLIGYNSPLHF
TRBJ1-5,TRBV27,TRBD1,CASRLSGTGGNQPQHF
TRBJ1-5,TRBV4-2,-,CASSQGTGNDQPQHF
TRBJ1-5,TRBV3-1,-,CASSQGSLEPQHF
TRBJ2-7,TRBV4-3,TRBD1,CASSRRLQGADEQYF
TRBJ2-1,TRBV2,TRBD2,CASSALAGGISYNEQFF
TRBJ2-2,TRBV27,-,CASTPTGPGELFF
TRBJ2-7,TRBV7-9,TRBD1,CASIPGQGDEQYF
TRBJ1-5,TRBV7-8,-,CASSSPGWPQHF
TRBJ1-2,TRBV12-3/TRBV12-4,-,CASSLQGGYTF
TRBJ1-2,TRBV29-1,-,CSVWGRGPNYGYTF
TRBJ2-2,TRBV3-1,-,CASSQVPRVRSSNTGELFF
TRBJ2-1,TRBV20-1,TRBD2,CSAPLAGGPSEQFF
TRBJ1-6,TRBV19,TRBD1,CASRVTGGSLLNSPLHF
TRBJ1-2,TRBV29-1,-,CSVEDRWAGRNYGYTF
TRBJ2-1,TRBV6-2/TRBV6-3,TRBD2,CASSHGLAYYNEQFF
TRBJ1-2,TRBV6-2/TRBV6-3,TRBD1,CASSSVTGGNYGYTF
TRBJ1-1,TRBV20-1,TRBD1,CSARQGGGEAFF
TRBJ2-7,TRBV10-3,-,CAISDDSYEQYF
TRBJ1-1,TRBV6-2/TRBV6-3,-,CASSYPHQGTEAFF
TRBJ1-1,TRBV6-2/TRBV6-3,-,CASSWIPNTEAFF
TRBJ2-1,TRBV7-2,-,CASSLEPIRRGSYNEQFF
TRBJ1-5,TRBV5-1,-,CASSPGKGRNQPQHF
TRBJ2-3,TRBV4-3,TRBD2,CASSHGGGAPPDTQYF
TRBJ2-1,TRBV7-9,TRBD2,CASSPTGGRDEQFF
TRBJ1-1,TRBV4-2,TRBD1,CASSQLGQGDEAFF
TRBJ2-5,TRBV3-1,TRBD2,CASSQVSGGTGTQYF
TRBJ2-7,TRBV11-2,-,CASSEGPHPPYEQYF
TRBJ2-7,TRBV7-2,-,CASRLSWEPTYEQYF
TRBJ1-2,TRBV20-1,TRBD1,CSAQGGAQYGYTF
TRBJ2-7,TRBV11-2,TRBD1,CASSFYRGEQYF